The TCR beta chain described here comes from a study of T-cell memory formation after mild COVID-19 (dated by TCRdb to 2020 to 2022). At the level of the whole study: TCR sequence clusters from the two donors were found to be largely donor specific. In two donors, T-cell clones that expanded and contracted after mild COVID-19 were followed by sequencing TCRalpha and TCRbeta repertoires longitudinally. The cohort was made up of two young adult volunteers, one female and one male, who were previously healthy.

CDR1 ENHRY and CDR2 SYGVKD were looked up in the germline V gene. The CDR3 goes from the cysteine to the phenylalanine over 14 residues. This entry keeps only the CDR3 DNA: 42 bases, framed from base 1. V lost 2 bases and J lost 2 bases; the stretch between them is 8 bases long. About this clonotype itself: The antigen it binds to is not known. No per-base quality is available; no much larger clone lies one base away.

Sequencing was carried out with an Illumina NovaSeq 6000. cDNA libraries for TCRalpha and TCRbeta were prepared by 5'RACE using constant-segment primers, with sample barcodes and unique molecular identifiers added. RNA was extracted from every sample with Trizol reagent. The libraries were amplified in two PCR steps, and the second step added a second sample barcode and Illumina TruSeq adapters. Sequencing of the libraries was done on an Illumina NovaSeq, producing 2 x 150 bp paired-end reads. Per the source publication's procedure: Demultiplexing of reads and collapsing into UMI-guided consensus sequences were performed with migec v1.2.7. With mixcr v2.1.11, UMI consensuses were aligned to TRA and TRB V and J templates and assembled into clonotypes. Clonotypes were classified as expanded or contracted when called significant by both edgeR and NoisET, with noise models trained on biological replicates. For edgeR calls, the cutoffs were a false discovery rate-adjusted p below 0.01 and a log2 fold-change threshold of 1. As an exploratory analysis of dynamics, PCA with hierarchical clustering was applied to max-normalized trajectories of the 1000 most abundant clonotypes. Separately sequenced CD4+ and CD8+ repertoires were used to assign a CD4 or CD8 phenotype to each responding clone. TCRdb reanalyzed the raw reads on its own, using fastp at Q25 for trimming and MiXCR for clone calling, and kept in-frame beta chains. Every distinct CDR3 protein forms one entry, paired with its most common genes and DNA. The V and J calls, along with clone size, are taken from TCRdb and not from the paper's own processing. Here the sample has around 260,000 distinct CDR3 sequences; 16% occur a single time. 22% of the sample belongs to the ten largest clones.

Ficoll-Paque density gradient centrifugation was the method used to isolate PBMCs. What the work shows at the level of the full study, not this receptor alone: Some responding clones were found in pre-infection memory, which suggests that pre-existing cross-reactive memory T cells took part in the SARS-CoV-2 response. The second-wave clones that peaked on day 37 were not confirmed to be SARS-CoV-2 specific. The study covered only a couple of mild cases, and larger cohorts including severe cases with pre-infection samples were considered necessary. Contracting CD4+ clones were found mainly in CM and EM memory subsets, while CD8+ clones were enriched in EMRA. From day 15 to 85, contracting clones showed balanced CD4/CD8 phenotypes, whereas a second wave of clones that expanded from day 15 to 37 leaned towards CD4+.

This receptor chain uses TRBV10-3 and TRBJ2-3, with TRBD2 perhaps the D gene, on 5 matching bases. The TCR originated in a man between 18 and 35 years old who had mild COVID-19 (a few samples of this study predate the infection). The sample titles of this study are shuffled in the database, so cell type and time point are left out; the donor was told from shared clones. The sample taken for sequencing was PBMCs or a T cell subset sorted from them (not recorded which). The DNA is as follows: TGTGCCATCAGTGAGGTCCTAGCCACAGATACGCAGTATTTT. Translated, it gives CAISEVLATDTQYF.